The rows below give T cell receptor beta chains drawn from one sample of a study of CD8+ T cells in alopecia areata. The table came from immunoSEQ multiplex PCR; TCRdb's copy has only in-frame clones and leaves some out. The sample includes 95,000 to 110,000 clones, less than 90% of them seen just once. Sample: CD8+ T cells sorted from blood, taken at week 24, from a patient treated with tofacitinib. The receptors here all came from a human donor with alopecia areata. The CDR3 runs from the conserved cysteine through the conserved F or W. D genes are given only for firm matches. Rows may omit the clone size; those that give it use once, few, many or a size class.

CDR3 protein,CDR3 DNA,J gene,V gene,clone size,D gene
CASRGGTDTQYF,TGTGCCAGCCGGGGCGGCACAGATACGCAGTATTTT,TRBJ2-3,TRBV2,.,.
CAISGRRIYEQYF,TGTGCCATCAGTGGACGCAGAATCTACGAGCAGTACTTC,TRBJ2-7,TRBV10-3,.,.
CASSYSTASSYEQYF,TGTGCCAGCAGTTACTCTACGGCGAGCTCCTACGAGCAGTACTTC,TRBJ2-7,TRBV6-5,.,.
CASSLVRENTEAFF,TGCGCCAGCAGCTTGGTTCGGGAAAACACTGAAGCTTTCTTT,TRBJ1-1,TRBV5-1,once,.
CASSAFSASGGSYEQYF,TGTGCCAGCAGTGCATTCTCGGCTAGCGGGGGCTCCTACGAGCAGTACTTC,TRBJ2-7,TRBV2,.,TRBD2
CASSLAQGSYEQYF,TGTGCCAGCAGCTTGGCTCAGGGATCCTACGAGCAGTACTTC,TRBJ2-7,TRBV5-8,.,.
CAISDGGWGDTQYF,TGTGCCATCAGTGATGGAGGGTGGGGAGATACGCAGTATTTT,TRBJ2-3,TRBV10-3,.,.
CSVRLNTEAFF,TGCAGCGTGCGACTCAACACTGAAGCTTTCTTT,TRBJ1-1,TRBV29-1,.,.
CASSQEAPGPSAYEQYF,TGCGCCAGCAGCCAAGAGGCCCCCGGGCCGTCGGCCTACGAGCAGTACTTC,TRBJ2-7,TRBV4-3,.,.
CASSPSTESTDTQYF,TGTGCCAGCAGCCCTTCTACGGAGAGCACAGATACGCAGTATTTT,TRBJ2-3,TRBV7-9,once,.